Listed below are T cell receptor beta chains from one sample, sequenced in a study of cytomegalovirus exposure and HLA in healthy donors. Libraries were prepared by immunoSEQ multiplex PCR; TCRdb keeps only in-frame clonotypes and omits some of them. This sample carries roughly 220,000 clones, with around 1.1% going to the ten biggest clones. Sequencing used PBMCs. Every receptor here comes from a girl aged 2-10 years in good health and CMV-seropositive. Both conserved end residues are part of each CDR3. Each record gives: V gene, D gene, J gene, CDR3 protein, CDR3 DNA. The D gene is left open where the match is weak.

v_gene: TRBV6-6
d_gene: -
j_gene: TRBJ2-1
CDR3aa: CASNRGAGAGHNEQFF
CDR3nt: TGTGCCAGCAACAGGGGAGCGGGCGCGGGGCACAATGAGCAGTTCTTC

v_gene: TRBV6-1
d_gene: TRBD1
j_gene: TRBJ2-1
CDR3aa: CASRPGQGIGNEQFF
CDR3nt: TGTGCCAGCAGACCGGGACAGGGAATCGGGAATGAGCAGTTCTTC

v_gene: TRBV7-9
d_gene: TRBD1
j_gene: TRBJ1-5
CDR3aa: CASSRQGNQPQHF
CDR3nt: TGTGCCAGCAGCCGACAGGGGAATCAGCCCCAGCATTTT

v_gene: TRBV28
d_gene: TRBD2
j_gene: TRBJ2-3
CDR3aa: CASTIGLAGAGDTQYF
CDR3nt: TGTGCCAGCACCATCGGACTAGCGGGAGCGGGGGATACGCAGTATTTT

v_gene: TRBV7-6
d_gene: TRBD2
j_gene: TRBJ2-7
CDR3aa: CASSLFGTSGTYEQYF
CDR3nt: TGTGCCAGCAGCTTATTTGGGACTAGCGGGACTTACGAGCAGTACTTC

v_gene: TRBV28
d_gene: TRBD1
j_gene: TRBJ1-5
CDR3aa: CASSSEYRGDNQPQHF
CDR3nt: TGTGCCAGCAGTTCAGAGTACAGGGGAGACAATCAGCCCCAGCATTTT

v_gene: TRBV2
d_gene: TRBD1
j_gene: TRBJ1-5
CDR3aa: CASSPQGVNQPQHF
CDR3nt: TGTGCCAGCAGTCCACAGGGGGTCAATCAGCCCCAGCATTTT

v_gene: TRBV11-2
d_gene: TRBD1
j_gene: TRBJ2-7
CDR3aa: CASSLGQGGYEQYF
CDR3nt: TGTGCCAGCAGCTTAGGACAGGGGGGCTACGAGCAGTACTTC

v_gene: TRBV28
d_gene: TRBD1
j_gene: TRBJ1-5
CDR3aa: CASSPGQGHQPQHF
CDR3nt: TGTGCCAGCAGCCCCGGACAGGGCCATCAGCCCCAGCATTTT

v_gene: TRBV27
d_gene: -
j_gene: TRBJ2-4
CDR3aa: CASTGRGNIQYF
CDR3nt: TGTGCCAGTACAGGGAGGGGAAACATTCAGTACTTC

v_gene: TRBV28
d_gene: -
j_gene: TRBJ1-3
CDR3aa: CASRIGGYSGNTIYF
CDR3nt: TGTGCCAGCAGAATAGGAGGGTACTCTGGAAACACCATATATTTT

v_gene: TRBV19
d_gene: -
j_gene: TRBJ2-3
CDR3aa: CASKLGGADTQYF
CDR3nt: TGTGCCAGTAAACTCGGGGGTGCAGATACGCAGTATTTT

v_gene: TRBV29-1
d_gene: -
j_gene: TRBJ2-7
CDR3aa: CSVEIGAYEQYF
CDR3nt: TGCAGCGTTGAAATTGGGGCCTACGAGCAGTACTTC

v_gene: TRBV28
d_gene: TRBD2
j_gene: TRBJ2-4
CDR3aa: CASSLPPLAAIAKNIQYF
CDR3nt: TGTGCCAGCAGTTTACCCCCACTAGCGGCAATAGCCAAAAACATTCAGTACTTC

v_gene: TRBV4-2
d_gene: TRBD1
j_gene: TRBJ1-2
CDR3aa: CASSLDRDRLIF
CDR3nt: TGTGCCAGCAGCCTAGACCGGGACAGGCTAATCTTC

v_gene: TRBV7-2
d_gene: TRBD2
j_gene: TRBJ2-2
CDR3aa: CASSRRGGANTGELFF
CDR3nt: TGTGCCAGCAGCAGACGGGGGGGTGCGAACACCGGGGAGCTGTTTTTT

v_gene: TRBV27
d_gene: -
j_gene: TRBJ2-7
CDR3aa: CASSPRGSPYEQYF
CDR3nt: TGTGCCAGCAGTCCGCGGGGATCCCCTTACGAGCAGTACTTC

v_gene: TRBV19
d_gene: -
j_gene: TRBJ1-2
CDR3aa: CASSIVGWALYGYTF
CDR3nt: TGTGCCAGTAGTATAGTTGGGTGGGCTCTCTATGGCTACACCTTC

v_gene: TRBV2
d_gene: -
j_gene: TRBJ1-1
CDR3aa: CASLRGTPRDWGAFF
CDR3nt: TGTGCCAGCCTCCGTGGGACACCGCGAGATTGGGGGGCTTTCTTT

v_gene: TRBV4-2
d_gene: -
j_gene: TRBJ1-5
CDR3aa: CASSQGRRNQPQHF
CDR3nt: TGTGCCAGCAGCCAAGGACGGAGAAATCAGCCCCAGCATTTT

v_gene: TRBV6-6
d_gene: TRBD2
j_gene: TRBJ2-1
CDR3aa: CASRDSSGPYNEQFF
CDR3nt: TGTGCCAGCAGGGATTCTAGCGGACCCTACAATGAGCAGTTCTTC

v_gene: TRBV19
d_gene: TRBD2
j_gene: TRBJ2-7
CDR3aa: CASSGLDIYEQYF
CDR3nt: TGTGCCAGCTCGGGACTAGATATATACGAGCAGTACTTC

v_gene: TRBV10-3
d_gene: TRBD1
j_gene: TRBJ2-7
CDR3aa: CAISATGETYEQYF
CDR3nt: TGTGCCATCAGTGCTACAGGGGAGACCTACGAGCAGTACTTC

v_gene: TRBV19
d_gene: -
j_gene: TRBJ2-2
CDR3aa: CASSIVRSTGKGNTGELFF
CDR3nt: TGTGCCAGTAGTATAGTCCGGTCAACAGGGAAGGGGAACACCGGGGAGCTGTTTTTT

v_gene: TRBV7-2
d_gene: -
j_gene: TRBJ1-5
CDR3aa: CASSSTVDQPQHF
CDR3nt: TGTGCCAGCAGCTCAACGGTCGATCAGCCCCAGCATTTT

v_gene: TRBV7-8
d_gene: -
j_gene: TRBJ2-1
CDR3aa: CASSSTRKNEQFF
CDR3nt: TGTGCCAGCAGCTCAACTCGCAAGAATGAGCAGTTCTTC

v_gene: TRBV28
d_gene: TRBD1
j_gene: TRBJ2-3
CDR3aa: CASRGQGTDTQYF
CDR3nt: TGTGCCAGCAGAGGACAGGGCACAGATACGCAGTATTTT

v_gene: TRBV5-1
d_gene: -
j_gene: TRBJ2-3
CDR3aa: CASSLDLLASERDTQYF
CDR3nt: TGCGCCAGCAGCTTGGATCTCCTAGCGTCGGAAAGAGATACGCAGTATTTT

v_gene: TRBV28
d_gene: TRBD1
j_gene: TRBJ1-1
CDR3aa: CASSFPGTGEAFF
CDR3nt: TGTGCCAGCAGTTTCCCGGGGACAGGTGAAGCTTTCTTT

v_gene: TRBV30
d_gene: -
j_gene: TRBJ2-7
CDR3aa: CAWASAGGRPRYEQYF
CDR3nt: TGTGCCTGGGCGTCCGCTGGAGGCCGTCCACGCTACGAGCAGTACTTC

v_gene: TRBV19
d_gene: TRBD2
j_gene: TRBJ2-3
CDR3aa: CASSIAGGPTDTQYF
CDR3nt: TGTGCCAGTAGTATCGCGGGAGGGCCCACAGATACGCAGTATTTT

v_gene: TRBV20-1
d_gene: -
j_gene: TRBJ1-2
CDR3aa: CSAKAGIGYTF
CDR3nt: TGCAGTGCTAAGGCGGGGATCGGCTACACCTTC

v_gene: TRBV5-1
d_gene: -
j_gene: TRBJ2-3
CDR3aa: CASSLASVNTDTQYF
CDR3nt: TGCGCCAGCAGCTTGGCCAGCGTAAACACAGATACGCAGTATTTT

v_gene: TRBV29-1
d_gene: TRBD1
j_gene: TRBJ2-3
CDR3aa: CSVEWKGQGTDTQYF
CDR3nt: TGCAGCGTTGAATGGAAGGGACAGGGCACAGATACGCAGTATTTT

v_gene: TRBV27
d_gene: -
j_gene: TRBJ1-5
CDR3aa: CASSLAGLSNQPQHF
CDR3nt: TGTGCCAGCAGTTTGGCAGGGCTGAGCAATCAGCCCCAGCATTTT

v_gene: TRBV4-2
d_gene: TRBD2
j_gene: TRBJ2-2
CDR3aa: CASSLPGASGGTGELFF
CDR3nt: TGTGCCAGCAGCCTCCCCGGGGCTAGCGGGGGCACCGGGGAGCTGTTTTTT

v_gene: TRBV27
d_gene: -
j_gene: TRBJ2-4
CDR3aa: CASSLSGTRGLNIQYF
CDR3nt: TGTGCCAGCAGTTTATCCGGGACAAGGGGATTAAACATTCAGTACTTC

v_gene: TRBV6-1
d_gene: TRBD2
j_gene: TRBJ2-7
CDR3aa: CASSLGLALNSWQYF
CDR3nt: TGTGCCAGCAGTCTCGGACTAGCGCTGAACTCTTGGCAGTACTTC

v_gene: TRBV14
d_gene: TRBD2
j_gene: TRBJ2-7
CDR3aa: CASSRGGHEQYF
CDR3nt: TGTGCCAGCAGCCGCGGGGGGCATGAGCAGTACTTC

v_gene: TRBV28
d_gene: -
j_gene: TRBJ2-1
CDR3aa: CASSLGVALANEQFF
CDR3nt: TGTGCCAGCAGTTTAGGAGTAGCGCTAGCCAATGAGCAGTTCTTC

v_gene: TRBV6-5
d_gene: -
j_gene: TRBJ2-5
CDR3aa: CASSPVWSHQETQYF
CDR3nt: TGTGCCAGCAGCCCAGTTTGGAGCCACCAAGAGACCCAGTACTTC

v_gene: TRBV6-5
d_gene: -
j_gene: TRBJ2-3
CDR3aa: CASSYSAETSTDTQYF
CDR3nt: TGTGCCAGCAGTTACTCGGCGGAAACTAGCACAGATACGCAGTATTTT

v_gene: TRBV7-9
d_gene: -
j_gene: TRBJ1-1
CDR3aa: CASSPDRQMNTEAFF
CDR3nt: TGTGCCAGCAGCCCTGACAGACAGATGAACACTGAAGCTTTCTTT

v_gene: TRBV4-2
d_gene: TRBD1
j_gene: TRBJ1-6
CDR3aa: CASSQVGYGTAHSPLHF
CDR3nt: TGTGCCAGCAGCCAAGTTGGTTATGGGACAGCCCATTCACCCCTCCACTTT